This TCR beta chain was captured in a study of T cells in Graves' hyperthyroidism and ophthalmopathy. Overall study findings and caveats: Blood also contained most expanded thyroid clonotypes above 0.001.

CDR3 length: 12 amino acids. Trimming pared 4 bases from V and 3 bases from J, leaving 3 bases between. Germline V gene data show CDR1 as PRHDT and CDR2 as FYEKMQ (reference sequence). There were TCR beta CDR3 regions amplified from RNA transcripts. The primer set for the first-round RT-PCR of the TCR CDR3 was HTBI. TCRdb re-called the multiplex PCR reads through MiXCR, storing one row per CDR3 protein. The sample lists around 450,000 distinct CDR3 sequences; about 15% were seen once. Only a few counts were recorded for this clonotype. What it binds is not known. Material for sequencing was blood. The clonotype was recovered from a woman aged 18 to 35 with Graves' hyperthyroidism. The chain couples TRBV13 to TRBJ2-2; D gene uncertain. The CDR3 here is CASSYDTGELFF. For the CDR3, the DNA is TGTGCCAGCAGCTATGACACCGGGGAGCTGTTTTTT.